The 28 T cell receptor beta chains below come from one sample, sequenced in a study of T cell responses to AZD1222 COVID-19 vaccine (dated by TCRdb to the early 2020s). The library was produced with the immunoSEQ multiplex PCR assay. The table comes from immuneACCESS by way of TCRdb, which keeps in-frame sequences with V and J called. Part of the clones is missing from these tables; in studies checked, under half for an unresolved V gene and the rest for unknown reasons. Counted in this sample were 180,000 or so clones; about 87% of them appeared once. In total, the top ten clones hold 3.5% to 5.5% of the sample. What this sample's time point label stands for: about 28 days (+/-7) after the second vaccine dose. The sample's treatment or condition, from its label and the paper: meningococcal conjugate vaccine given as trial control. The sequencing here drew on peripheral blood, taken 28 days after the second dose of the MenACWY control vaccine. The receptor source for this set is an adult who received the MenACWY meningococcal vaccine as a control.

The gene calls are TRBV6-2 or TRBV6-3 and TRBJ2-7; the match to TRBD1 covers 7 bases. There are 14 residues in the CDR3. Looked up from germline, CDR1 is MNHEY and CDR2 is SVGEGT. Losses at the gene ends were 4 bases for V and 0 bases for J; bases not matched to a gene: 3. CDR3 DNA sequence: TGTGCCAGCAGTTTCGGGACAGCCTCCTACGAGCAGTACTTC. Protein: CASSFGTASYEQYF.

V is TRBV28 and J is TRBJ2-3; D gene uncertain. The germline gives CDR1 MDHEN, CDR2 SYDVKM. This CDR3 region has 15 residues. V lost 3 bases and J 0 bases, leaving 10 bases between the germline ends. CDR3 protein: CASSFLSASTDTQYF. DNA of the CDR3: TGTGCCAGCAGTTTTCTATCAGCTAGCACAGATACGCAGTATTTT.

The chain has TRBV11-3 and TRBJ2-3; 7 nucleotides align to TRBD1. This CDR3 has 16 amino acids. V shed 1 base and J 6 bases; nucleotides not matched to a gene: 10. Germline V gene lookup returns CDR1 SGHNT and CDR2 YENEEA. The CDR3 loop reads CASSLGVAGGVDTQYF. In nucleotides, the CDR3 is TGTGCCAGCAGCTTAGGTGTGGCAGGGGGTGTGGATACGCAGTATTTT. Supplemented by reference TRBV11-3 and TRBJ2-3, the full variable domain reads EAGVVQSPRYKIIEKKQPVAFWCNPISGHNTLYWYLQNLGQGPELLIRYENEEAVDDSQLPKDRFSAERLKGVDSTLKIQPAELGDSAVYLCASSLGVAGGVDTQYFGPGTRLTVL.

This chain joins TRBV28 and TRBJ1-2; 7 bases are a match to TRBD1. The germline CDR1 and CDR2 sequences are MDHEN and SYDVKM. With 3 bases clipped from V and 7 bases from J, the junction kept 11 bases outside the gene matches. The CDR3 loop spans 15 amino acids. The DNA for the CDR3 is TGTGCCAGCAGTTTGGGGGCCTCGACAGGGCCTGGCTACACCTTC. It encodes CASSLGASTGPGYTF.

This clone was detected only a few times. CDR3 loop: CAIRGAQGYGGYTF. CDR3 in DNA: TGTGCCATTCGTGGGGCCCAGGGGTACGGTGGCTACACCTTC. The chain has TRBV19 and TRBJ1-2; the D gene is possibly TRBD1 (6 bases). V was cut by 10 bases and J by 7 bases, with 22 bases left in between. This CDR3 spans 14 amino acids. Germline CDR1 LNHDA, CDR2 SQIVND (reference sequence).

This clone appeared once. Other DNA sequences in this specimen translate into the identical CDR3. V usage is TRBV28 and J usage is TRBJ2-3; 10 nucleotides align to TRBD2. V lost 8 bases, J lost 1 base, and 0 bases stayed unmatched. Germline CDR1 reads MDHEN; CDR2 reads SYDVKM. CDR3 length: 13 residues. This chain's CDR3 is CASGTSGTDTQYF. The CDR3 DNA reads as TGTGCCAGCGGGACTAGCGGCACAGATACGCAGTATTTT. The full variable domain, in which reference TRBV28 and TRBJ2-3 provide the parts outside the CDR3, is DVKVTQSSRYLVKRTGEKVFLECVQDMDHENMFWYRQDPGLGLRLIYFSYDVKMKEKGDIPEGYSVSREKKERFSLILESASTNQTSMYLCASGTSGTDTQYFGPGTRLTVL.

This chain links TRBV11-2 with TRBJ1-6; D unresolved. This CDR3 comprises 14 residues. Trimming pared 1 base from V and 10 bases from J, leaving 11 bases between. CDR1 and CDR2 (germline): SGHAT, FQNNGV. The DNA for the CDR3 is TGTGCCAGCAGCTTAGTCCGGGCAGGCTCACCCCTCCACTTT. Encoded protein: CASSLVRAGSPLHF.

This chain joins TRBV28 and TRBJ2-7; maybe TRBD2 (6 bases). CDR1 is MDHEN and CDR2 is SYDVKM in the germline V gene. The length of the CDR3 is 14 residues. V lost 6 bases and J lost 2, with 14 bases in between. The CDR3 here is CASSSGTGAYEQYF. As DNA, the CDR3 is TGTGCCAGCAGCTCCGGGACTGGAGCCTACGAGCAGTACTTC.

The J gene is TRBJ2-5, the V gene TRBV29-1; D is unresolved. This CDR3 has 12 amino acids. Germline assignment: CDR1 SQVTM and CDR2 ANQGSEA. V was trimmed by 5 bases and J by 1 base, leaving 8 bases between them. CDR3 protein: CSVFQPQETQYF. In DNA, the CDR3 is TGCAGCGTTTTCCAGCCCCAAGAGACCCAGTACTTC.

The CDR3 DNA is TGCGCCAGCAGCCCTCCGACAGGACCAGGTCGGAAGTACTTC. Protein sequence: CASSPPTGPGRKYF. The genes are TRBV4-1 and TRBJ2-4, with D perhaps matching TRBD1 (6 bases). V gave up 4 bases and J gave up 14 bases, with 21 bases separating them. Germline V gives CDR1 MGHRA, CDR2 YSYEKL. The CDR3 has 14 amino acids.

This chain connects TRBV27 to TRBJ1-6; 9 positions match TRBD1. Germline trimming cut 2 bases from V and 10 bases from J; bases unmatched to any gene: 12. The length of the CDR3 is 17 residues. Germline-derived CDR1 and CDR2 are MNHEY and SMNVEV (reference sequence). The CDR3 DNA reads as TGTGCCAGCAGTTTACGCACTCCCACAGGGGGCGGATCACCCCTCCACTTT. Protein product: CASSLRTPTGGGSPLHF.

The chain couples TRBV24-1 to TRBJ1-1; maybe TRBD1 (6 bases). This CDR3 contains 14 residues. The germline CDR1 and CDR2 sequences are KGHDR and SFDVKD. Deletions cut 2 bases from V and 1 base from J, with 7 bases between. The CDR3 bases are TGTGCCACCAGTGATTCACAGGGGAACACTGAAGCTTTCTTT. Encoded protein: CATSDSQGNTEAFF.

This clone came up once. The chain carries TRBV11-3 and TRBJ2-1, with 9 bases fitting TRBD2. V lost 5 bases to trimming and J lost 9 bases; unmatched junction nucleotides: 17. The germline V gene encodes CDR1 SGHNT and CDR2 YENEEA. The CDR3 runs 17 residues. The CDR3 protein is CASSPTRSAGGRGEQFF. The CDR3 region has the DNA TGTGCCAGCAGCCCAACTCGATCCGCGGGAGGGCGGGGTGAGCAGTTCTTC.

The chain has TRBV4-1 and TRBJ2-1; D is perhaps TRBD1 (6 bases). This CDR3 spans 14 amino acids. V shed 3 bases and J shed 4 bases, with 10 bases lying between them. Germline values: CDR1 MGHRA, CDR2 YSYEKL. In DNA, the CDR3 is TGCGCCAGCAGCCACAAGGACAGTTACAATGAGCAGTTCTTC. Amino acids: CASSHKDSYNEQFF.

For the CDR3, the DNA is TGTGCCAGCAGCCAAGGGGGACAGCCCCAGCATTTT. Encoded protein: CASSQGGQPQHF. The chain uses TRBV3-1 (or the pseudogene TRBV3-2) and TRBJ1-5; D is unclear. Trimming took 1 base from V and 7 from J, leaving 5 bases between them. There are 12 residues in the CDR3. CDR1 LGHDT and CDR2 YNNKEL come from the germline V gene (reference sequence).

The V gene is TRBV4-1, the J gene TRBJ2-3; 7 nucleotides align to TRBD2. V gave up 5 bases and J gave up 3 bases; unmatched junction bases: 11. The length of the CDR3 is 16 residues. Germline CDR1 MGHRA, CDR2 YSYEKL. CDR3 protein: CASSSLGGRGTDTQYF. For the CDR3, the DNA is TGCGCCAGCAGCTCCCTGGGAGGGAGGGGAACAGATACGCAGTATTTT.

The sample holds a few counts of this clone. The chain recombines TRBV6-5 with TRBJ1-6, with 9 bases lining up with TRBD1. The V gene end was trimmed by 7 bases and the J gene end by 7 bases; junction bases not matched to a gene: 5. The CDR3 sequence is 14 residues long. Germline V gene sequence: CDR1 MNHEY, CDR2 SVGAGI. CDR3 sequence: CASIRTGENSPLHF. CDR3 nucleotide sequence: TGTGCCAGCATTCGGACAGGGGAAAATTCACCCCTCCACTTT.

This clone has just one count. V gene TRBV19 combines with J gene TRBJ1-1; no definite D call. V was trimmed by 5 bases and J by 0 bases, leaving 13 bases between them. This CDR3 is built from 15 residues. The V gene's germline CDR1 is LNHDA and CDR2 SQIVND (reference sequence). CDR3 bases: TGTGCCAGTAGTCTACCCCGGGCCATGAACACTGAAGCTTTCTTT. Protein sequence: CASSLPRAMNTEAFF.

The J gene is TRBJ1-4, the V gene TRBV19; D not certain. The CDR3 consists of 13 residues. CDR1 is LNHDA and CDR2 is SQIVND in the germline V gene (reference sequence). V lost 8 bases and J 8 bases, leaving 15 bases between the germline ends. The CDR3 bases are TGTGCCAGTGGGCTGGAAGTCGACGAAAAACTGTTTTTT. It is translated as CASGLEVDEKLFF.

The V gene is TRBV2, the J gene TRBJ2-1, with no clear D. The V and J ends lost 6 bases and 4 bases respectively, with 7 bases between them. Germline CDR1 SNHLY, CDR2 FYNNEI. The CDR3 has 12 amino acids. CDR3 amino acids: CASRANYNEQFF. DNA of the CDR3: TGTGCCAGCAGGGCCAATTACAATGAGCAGTTCTTC.

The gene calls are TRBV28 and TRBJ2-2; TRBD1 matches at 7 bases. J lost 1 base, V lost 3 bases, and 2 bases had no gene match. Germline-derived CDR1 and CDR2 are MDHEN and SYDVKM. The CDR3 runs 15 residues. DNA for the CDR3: TGTGCCAGCAGTTTGGGGACAGTGAACACCGGGGAGCTGTTTTTT. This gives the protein CASSLGTVNTGELFF. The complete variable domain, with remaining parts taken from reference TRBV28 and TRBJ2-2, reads DVKVTQSSRYLVKRTGEKVFLECVQDMDHENMFWYRQDPGLGLRLIYFSYDVKMKEKGDIPEGYSVSREKKERFSLILESASTNQTSMYLCASSLGTVNTGELFFGEGSRLTVL.

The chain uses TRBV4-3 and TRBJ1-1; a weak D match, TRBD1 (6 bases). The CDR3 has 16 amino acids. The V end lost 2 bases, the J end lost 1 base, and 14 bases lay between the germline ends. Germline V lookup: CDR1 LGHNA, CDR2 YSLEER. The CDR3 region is CASSQQGTLRNTEAFF. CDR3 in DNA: TGCGCCAGCAGCCAACAGGGGACTCTCAGGAACACTGAAGCTTTCTTT.

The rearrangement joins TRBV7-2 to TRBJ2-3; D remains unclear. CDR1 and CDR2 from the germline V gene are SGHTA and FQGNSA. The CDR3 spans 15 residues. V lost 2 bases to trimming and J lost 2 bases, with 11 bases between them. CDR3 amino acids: CASSLFTQFTDTQYF. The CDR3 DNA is TGTGCCAGCAGCTTATTTACTCAGTTCACAGATACGCAGTATTTT.

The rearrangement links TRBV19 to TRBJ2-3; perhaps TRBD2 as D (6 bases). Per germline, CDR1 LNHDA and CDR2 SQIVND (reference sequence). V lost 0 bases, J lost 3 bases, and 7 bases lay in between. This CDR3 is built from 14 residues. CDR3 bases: TGTGCCAGTAGTATAGACCGGGGGACAGATACGCAGTATTTT. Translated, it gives CASSIDRGTDTQYF.

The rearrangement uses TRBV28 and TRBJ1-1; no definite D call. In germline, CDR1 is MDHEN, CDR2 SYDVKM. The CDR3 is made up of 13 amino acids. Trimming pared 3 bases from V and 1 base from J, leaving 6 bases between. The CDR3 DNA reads TGTGCCAGCAGTTTCCGACAGAACACTGAAGCTTTCTTT. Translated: CASSFRQNTEAFF. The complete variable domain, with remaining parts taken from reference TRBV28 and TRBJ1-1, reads DVKVTQSSRYLVKRTGEKVFLECVQDMDHENMFWYRQDPGLGLRLIYFSYDVKMKEKGDIPEGYSVSREKKERFSLILESASTNQTSMYLCASSFRQNTEAFFGQGTRLTVV.

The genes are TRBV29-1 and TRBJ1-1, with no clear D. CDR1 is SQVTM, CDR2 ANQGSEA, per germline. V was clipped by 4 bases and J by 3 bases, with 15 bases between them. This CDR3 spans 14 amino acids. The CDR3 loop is CSVATAFSDTEAFF. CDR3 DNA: TGCAGCGTTGCTACAGCATTTTCGGACACTGAAGCTTTCTTT.

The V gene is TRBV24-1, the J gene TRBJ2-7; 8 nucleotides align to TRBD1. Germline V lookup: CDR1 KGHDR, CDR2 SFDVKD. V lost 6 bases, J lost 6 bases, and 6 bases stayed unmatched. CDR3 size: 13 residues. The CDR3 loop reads CATSPETGVEQYF. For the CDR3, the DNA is TGTGCCACCAGTCCCGAGACAGGGGTCGAGCAGTACTTC.

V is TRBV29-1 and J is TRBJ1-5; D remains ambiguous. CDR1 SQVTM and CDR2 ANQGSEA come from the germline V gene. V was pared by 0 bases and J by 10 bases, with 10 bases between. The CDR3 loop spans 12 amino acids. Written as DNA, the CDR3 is TGCAGCGTTGAAGAGACGGGGTCCCCCCAGCATTTT. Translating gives CSVEETGSPQHF.